This is a list of T cell receptor beta chains from one sample in a study of shared clonotypes between healthy human individuals. TCRdb keeps only in-frame clones here, not all; method: immunoSEQ multiplex PCR. The repertoire holds millions of clones, with about 95% as singletons. Sequencing was carried out using naive CD8+ T cells sorted from blood. These receptors originate from a man aged 18 to 29 in good health. The CDR3 runs from the conserved cysteine through the conserved F or W. The order of the fields is CDR3 DNA, CDR3 protein, V gene, clone size, J gene, D gene. D genes are given only for firm matches. Rows may omit the clone size; those that give it use once, few, many or a size class.

cdr3_nt: TGTGCCAGCAGCTTAGGTGGTTTCGGCTACAATGAGCAGTTCTTC
cdr3_aa: CASSLGGFGYNEQFF
v_call: TRBV7-6
clone_size: -
j_call: TRBJ2-1
d_call: -

cdr3_nt: TGTGCCAGCAGCCCCTCAGGGGGCCGAACCGGGGAGCTGTTTTTT
cdr3_aa: CASSPSGGRTGELFF
v_call: TRBV11-3
clone_size: -
j_call: TRBJ2-2
d_call: TRBD1

cdr3_nt: TGCGCCAGCAGCCGTTTTTGGACCGGGGAAGGTGAAAAACTGTTTTTT
cdr3_aa: CASSRFWTGEGEKLFF
v_call: TRBV4-3
clone_size: -
j_call: TRBJ1-4
d_call: -

cdr3_nt: TGTGCCAGCAGTTTCGACTCAGCAGATACGCAGTATTTT
cdr3_aa: CASSFDSADTQYF
v_call: TRBV27
clone_size: -
j_call: TRBJ2-3
d_call: -

cdr3_nt: TGCGCCAGCAGCCAAGAGGCAGGGATACAGCCCCAGCATTTT
cdr3_aa: CASSQEAGIQPQHF
v_call: TRBV4-1
clone_size: -
j_call: TRBJ1-5
d_call: -

cdr3_nt: TGTGCCAGCAGCTACGGGACAGCCTCCACCTACGAGCAGTACTTC
cdr3_aa: CASSYGTASTYEQYF
v_call: TRBV5-6
clone_size: -
j_call: TRBJ2-7
d_call: TRBD1

cdr3_nt: TGTGCCAGCAGCTACATCACGAACACTGAAGCTTTCTTT
cdr3_aa: CASSYITNTEAFF
v_call: TRBV5-6
clone_size: few
j_call: TRBJ1-1
d_call: -

cdr3_nt: TGCGCCAGCAGCTTACGCAGGGCGAACACTGAAGCTTTCTTT
cdr3_aa: CASSLRRANTEAFF
v_call: TRBV5-1
clone_size: -
j_call: TRBJ1-1
d_call: -

cdr3_nt: TGTGCCAGCAGTGGGGGCTCGAGACTAGCGGACTACGAGCAGTACTTC
cdr3_aa: CASSGGSRLADYEQYF
v_call: TRBV2
clone_size: -
j_call: TRBJ2-7
d_call: TRBD2

cdr3_nt: TGTGCCAGCATGGCCTGGGGCACAGATACGCAGTATTTT
cdr3_aa: CASMAWGTDTQYF
v_call: TRBV27
clone_size: -
j_call: TRBJ2-3
d_call: -

cdr3_nt: TGTGCCAGCAGCGTCGGACTCGGAAGCTCCTACAATGAGCAGTTCTTC
cdr3_aa: CASSVGLGSSYNEQFF
v_call: TRBV9
clone_size: -
j_call: TRBJ2-1
d_call: -

cdr3_nt: TGCGCCAGCAGTGAGGTACCAGGGTGGAATCAGCCCCAGCATTTT
cdr3_aa: CASSEVPGWNQPQHF
v_call: TRBV10-2
clone_size: -
j_call: TRBJ1-5
d_call: -

cdr3_nt: TGTGCCAGCAAACCACCGGGACTTGGGGTGTACGAGCAGTACTTC
cdr3_aa: CASKPPGLGVYEQYF
v_call: TRBV5-6
clone_size: -
j_call: TRBJ2-7
d_call: -

cdr3_nt: TGTGCCTGGAGTGAAATCGGGGCGGGCTACAATGAGCAGTTCTTC
cdr3_aa: CAWSEIGAGYNEQFF
v_call: TRBV30
clone_size: -
j_call: TRBJ2-1
d_call: -

cdr3_nt: TGTGCCAGCAGCCTAGGGTTGGGCTATGGCTACACCTTC
cdr3_aa: CASSLGLGYGYTF
v_call: TRBV7-2
clone_size: once
j_call: TRBJ1-2
d_call: -

cdr3_nt: TGTGCCAGCAGCCAAGATCTTTCAGCGGGAGAGGCAGATACGCAGTATTTT
cdr3_aa: CASSQDLSAGEADTQYF
v_call: TRBV4-2
clone_size: once
j_call: TRBJ2-3
d_call: TRBD2

cdr3_nt: TGTGCCAGCATGGGGGGCAGCCCAAAGATAGATGAGCAGTTCTTC
cdr3_aa: CASMGGSPKIDEQFF
v_call: TRBV27
clone_size: -
j_call: TRBJ2-1
d_call: -

cdr3_nt: TGCGCCAGCAGGGGGACAGCCCCCAACTATGGCTACACCTTC
cdr3_aa: CASRGTAPNYGYTF
v_call: TRBV4-3
clone_size: -
j_call: TRBJ1-2
d_call: TRBD1

cdr3_nt: TGTGCCAGCAGCTTGGGGAGTACCTACGAGCAGTACTTC
cdr3_aa: CASSLGSTYEQYF
v_call: TRBV5-6
clone_size: -
j_call: TRBJ2-7
d_call: -

cdr3_nt: TGTGCCAGCAGCTTAGTAGGGGGAGGAGAGCAGTTCTTC
cdr3_aa: CASSLVGGGEQFF
v_call: TRBV7-9
clone_size: -
j_call: TRBJ2-1
d_call: -

cdr3_nt: TGCAGCGTTGACAGTCTCACCGGGGAGCTGTTTTTT
cdr3_aa: CSVDSLTGELFF
v_call: TRBV29-1
clone_size: once
j_call: TRBJ2-2
d_call: -

cdr3_nt: TGTGCCAGCACCATACTAGCGTCTTACAATGAGCAGTTCTTC
cdr3_aa: CASTILASYNEQFF
v_call: TRBV7-2
clone_size: -
j_call: TRBJ2-1
d_call: TRBD2

cdr3_nt: TGTGCCAGCAGCGTAGGTACGGGGATAAATTCACCCCTCCACTTT
cdr3_aa: CASSVGTGINSPLHF
v_call: TRBV9
clone_size: -
j_call: TRBJ1-6
d_call: -

cdr3_nt: TGTGCCAGATATCAAGACAGGGTCGTGCGGGCTTTCTTT
cdr3_aa: CARYQDRVVRAFF
v_call: TRBV9
clone_size: -
j_call: TRBJ1-1
d_call: TRBD1

cdr3_nt: TGTGCCAGCAGCCAAACGGACACTTTCTATGGCTACACCTTC
cdr3_aa: CASSQTDTFYGYTF
v_call: TRBV16
clone_size: -
j_call: TRBJ1-2
d_call: -

cdr3_nt: TGTGCCATCGGACCCGGGGTAGCGAGCCTTACAGATACGCAGTATTTT
cdr3_aa: CAIGPGVASLTDTQYF
v_call: TRBV7-9
clone_size: -
j_call: TRBJ2-3
d_call: -

cdr3_nt: TGTGCCAGCAGCCTCACAGGACTAGCGGGGCCTCAAGAGACCCAGTACTTC
cdr3_aa: CASSLTGLAGPQETQYF
v_call: TRBV7-3
clone_size: -
j_call: TRBJ2-5
d_call: TRBD2

cdr3_nt: TGTGCCAGTACAAGCGGGGTGTACAATGAGCAGTTCTTC
cdr3_aa: CASTSGVYNEQFF
v_call: TRBV19
clone_size: -
j_call: TRBJ2-1
d_call: TRBD2

cdr3_nt: TGTGCCATCAGTGAGTCTTTCGGGACTAGCAACACCGGGGAGCTGTTTTTT
cdr3_aa: CAISESFGTSNTGELFF
v_call: TRBV10-3
clone_size: once
j_call: TRBJ2-2
d_call: TRBD2

cdr3_nt: TGTGCCATCAGTGAGTCGAGGGACCACCAAGAGACCCAGTACTTC
cdr3_aa: CAISESRDHQETQYF
v_call: TRBV10-3
clone_size: -
j_call: TRBJ2-5
d_call: -

cdr3_nt: TGTGCCAGCAGTTTAAATACCGCATTCGGTGGCTACACCTTC
cdr3_aa: CASSLNTAFGGYTF
v_call: TRBV28
clone_size: -
j_call: TRBJ1-2
d_call: -

cdr3_nt: TGTGCCAGCAGCTCACGACCGGCCCCCTACGAGCAGTACTTC
cdr3_aa: CASSSRPAPYEQYF
v_call: TRBV7-9
clone_size: -
j_call: TRBJ2-7
d_call: -

cdr3_nt: TGTGCCAGCAGCCCCAGGACAGGGGAAGGGGACGAGCAGTACTTC
cdr3_aa: CASSPRTGEGDEQYF
v_call: TRBV7-9
clone_size: -
j_call: TRBJ2-7
d_call: TRBD1

cdr3_nt: TGTGCCAGCAGAGCGAGCTCCTACAATGAGCAGTTCTTC
cdr3_aa: CASRASSYNEQFF
v_call: TRBV6-5
clone_size: -
j_call: TRBJ2-1
d_call: -

cdr3_nt: TGTGCCAGCAGCTTTGACGGAGCACCCACAGATACGCAGTATTTT
cdr3_aa: CASSFDGAPTDTQYF
v_call: TRBV5-4
clone_size: -
j_call: TRBJ2-3
d_call: -

cdr3_nt: TGTGCCAGCAGCAGATCAGCGGGAGGGTTATACGAGCAGTACTTC
cdr3_aa: CASSRSAGGLYEQYF
v_call: TRBV5-4
clone_size: once
j_call: TRBJ2-7
d_call: TRBD2

cdr3_nt: TGCGCCAGCAGCTTGACAGGGTTTTTCTACGAGCAGTACTTC
cdr3_aa: CASSLTGFFYEQYF
v_call: TRBV5-1
clone_size: -
j_call: TRBJ2-7
d_call: -

cdr3_nt: TGTGCCAGTAGAAGGGACCGAGTAATGAACACTGAAGCTTTCTTT
cdr3_aa: CASRRDRVMNTEAFF
v_call: TRBV19
clone_size: -
j_call: TRBJ1-1
d_call: -

cdr3_nt: TGTGCCAGCAGGGGAACAGCTCCCTCTGGGGCCAACGTCCTGACTTTC
cdr3_aa: CASRGTAPSGANVLTF
v_call: TRBV27
clone_size: -
j_call: TRBJ2-6
d_call: -

cdr3_nt: TGTGCCAGCAGCGATCGACCGACAGACTATGGCTACACCTTC
cdr3_aa: CASSDRPTDYGYTF
v_call: TRBV9
clone_size: -
j_call: TRBJ1-2
d_call: -

cdr3_nt: TGCGCCAGCAGCCCGGGACTAGCGGGTCCTGGCCACATTCAGTACTTC
cdr3_aa: CASSPGLAGPGHIQYF
v_call: TRBV5-1
clone_size: -
j_call: TRBJ2-4
d_call: TRBD2

cdr3_nt: TGCGCCAGCAGCCCCGGATACGGGGAGAGTGGCACAGATACGCAGTATTTT
cdr3_aa: CASSPGYGESGTDTQYF
v_call: TRBV4-3
clone_size: once
j_call: TRBJ2-3
d_call: -

cdr3_nt: TGTGCCAGCAGTTTGGTTACGACAGGCCTCCCAAACATTCAGTACTTC
cdr3_aa: CASSLVTTGLPNIQYF
v_call: TRBV28
clone_size: -
j_call: TRBJ2-4
d_call: -

cdr3_nt: TGTGCCAGCAGCCTTAGCGGGAGGCCCACCGGGGAGCTGTTTTTT
cdr3_aa: CASSLSGRPTGELFF
v_call: TRBV6-5
clone_size: -
j_call: TRBJ2-2
d_call: TRBD2

cdr3_nt: TGTGCCTGGAGTGTAATGGAGACAGAGAACTATGGCTACACCTTC
cdr3_aa: CAWSVMETENYGYTF
v_call: TRBV30
clone_size: -
j_call: TRBJ1-2
d_call: -

cdr3_nt: TGTGCCAGCAGCTTGGGCGGGGGAGGACCAGATACGCAGTATTTT
cdr3_aa: CASSLGGGGPDTQYF
v_call: TRBV5-6
clone_size: -
j_call: TRBJ2-3
d_call: TRBD2

cdr3_nt: TGTGCCAGCAGTGTAAATAAGGACAATGAGCAGTTCTTC
cdr3_aa: CASSVNKDNEQFF
v_call: TRBV25-1
clone_size: -
j_call: TRBJ2-1
d_call: -

cdr3_nt: TGCGCCAGCAGCCAAGACTGGCGCGGGAGGGCCGGAGATACGCAGTATTTT
cdr3_aa: CASSQDWRGRAGDTQYF
v_call: TRBV4-1
clone_size: -
j_call: TRBJ2-3
d_call: TRBD2

cdr3_nt: TGCGCCAGCAGCACCCGACAGGGGTACTCCTACGAGCAGTACTTC
cdr3_aa: CASSTRQGYSYEQYF
v_call: TRBV4-3
clone_size: -
j_call: TRBJ2-7
d_call: TRBD1

cdr3_nt: TGTGCCAGCTCACCAGGATCTTCAGGGGGCAGAGTATTCGCTGAAGCTTTCTTT
cdr3_aa: CASSPGSSGGRVFAEAFF
v_call: TRBV18
clone_size: -
j_call: TRBJ1-1
d_call: TRBD1

cdr3_nt: TGCGCCAGCAGTGTAGGGCAAGCCTACGAGCAGTACTTC
cdr3_aa: CASSVGQAYEQYF
v_call: TRBV10-2
clone_size: -
j_call: TRBJ2-7
d_call: -

cdr3_nt: TGTGCCAGCCGCGGACAGGGGGACAATGAGCAGTTCTTC
cdr3_aa: CASRGQGDNEQFF
v_call: TRBV2
clone_size: -
j_call: TRBJ2-1
d_call: TRBD1

cdr3_nt: TGTGCCAGCAGACCTAGGGGGGGGAAAGAGACCCAGTACTTC
cdr3_aa: CASRPRGGKETQYF
v_call: TRBV6-5
clone_size: -
j_call: TRBJ2-5
d_call: -

cdr3_nt: TGTGCCAGCAGTTACTCCGAGGGAAGGATGGGCTACACCTTC
cdr3_aa: CASSYSEGRMGYTF
v_call: TRBV6-5
clone_size: -
j_call: TRBJ1-2
d_call: -

cdr3_nt: TGTGCCAGCAGCTTAGACAGGGGGAACCCCTACGAGCAGTACTTC
cdr3_aa: CASSLDRGNPYEQYF
v_call: TRBV7-6
clone_size: -
j_call: TRBJ2-7
d_call: TRBD1

cdr3_nt: TGTGCCAGCGCGACGGGGGCCGAGATTAAAGAGACCCAGTACTTC
cdr3_aa: CASATGAEIKETQYF
v_call: TRBV2
clone_size: -
j_call: TRBJ2-5
d_call: -

cdr3_nt: TGTGCCAGCAGCTCACCGACAGGGAGGGACACTGAAGCTTTCTTT
cdr3_aa: CASSSPTGRDTEAFF
v_call: TRBV7-9
clone_size: -
j_call: TRBJ1-1
d_call: TRBD1

cdr3_nt: TGTGCCAGCACCGAAGAAGATACGCAGTATTTT
cdr3_aa: CASTEEDTQYF
v_call: TRBV6-1
clone_size: -
j_call: TRBJ2-3
d_call: -

cdr3_nt: TGTGCCAGCAGTTACTCAACGGCGGGAAGGGAGACCCAGTACTTC
cdr3_aa: CASSYSTAGRETQYF
v_call: TRBV6-5
clone_size: -
j_call: TRBJ2-5
d_call: -

cdr3_nt: TGTGCCAGTACTTGGTCTAGCGGGGGATTTAGCTCCTACAATGAGCAGTTCTTC
cdr3_aa: CASTWSSGGFSSYNEQFF
v_call: TRBV19
clone_size: -
j_call: TRBJ2-1
d_call: TRBD2